A single count supports the clone carrying this T cell receptor (beta chain). These data originate in a study of blood T cell repertoires in COVID-19. The wider study: Nucleic acid was either cDNA or gDNA, and it came from T cells, B-cell-depleted T cells, or PBMCs.

How the authors handled the data: Cell counts per sample came from amplifying reference gene primers. Here immunoSEQ multiplex PCR was the method, and the copy in TCRdb shows in-frame clones only, minus some. V and J calls and clone size are copied from that table; D and trimming were computed from the DNA. The sample holds some 240,000 clones, 70% to 85% seen once. Source material: peripheral blood. The receptor's source is a middle-aged woman who had recovered from COVID-19.

CDR3 amino acids: CATSRGVQGRQETQYF. The CDR3 coding sequence is TGTGCCACCAGCAGAGGGGTACAGGGGCGACAAGAGACCCAGTACTTC. This chain links TRBV15 with TRBJ2-5, with TRBD1 matching over 7 bases. V dropped 1 base and J dropped 2; count of bases not matched to a gene: 7. CDR3 length: 16 residues. The V gene's germline CDR1 is LNHNV and CDR2 YYDKDF (reference sequence).